The 20 T cell receptor beta chains in this list originate from one sample, sequenced in a study of blood T cell repertoires in COVID-19. TCRdb's copy holds only in-frame clones and misses some; the assay was immunoSEQ multiplex PCR. The sample has about 240,000 clones, about 80% seen once; the top ten hold 3.6%. The sequenced sample was PBMCs or T cells enriched from blood (not recorded which). Source of these receptors: a woman aged 40 to 50 who had been exposed to COVID-19.

This clone was seen a few times. This same CDR3 is encoded by further DNA sequences in the sample. V usage is TRBV12-3 or TRBV12-4 and J usage is TRBJ2-5; tentatively, D is TRBD1 (5 bases). The CDR3 runs 11 residues. V lost 4 bases and J 5 bases, leaving 5 bases between the germline ends. This CDR3 reads CASSSGETQYF. The DNA of the CDR3 is TGTGCCAGCAGTTCAGGGGAGACCCAGTACTTC.

The gene calls are TRBV28 and TRBJ1-6, with 7 nucleotides matching TRBD1. Unmatched junction bases numbered 17, after V lost 5 bases and J lost 4 bases. The CDR3 runs 19 residues. Germline V CDR1 and CDR2: MDHEN, SYDVKM. CDR3 sequence (DNA): TGTGCCAGCAGTCCCCGCACCGGGACAGCGGAAGATTATAATTCACCCCTCCACTTT. Amino acids: CASSPRTGTAEDYNSPLHF.

The chain carries TRBV6-6 and TRBJ2-7; 9 nucleotides agree with TRBD1. Germline CDR1 reads MNHNY; CDR2 reads SVGAGI (reference sequence). Losses at the gene ends were 5 bases for V and 7 bases for J; bases not matched to a gene: 12. The CDR3 runs to 15 residues. CDR3: CASSPTGTGREEQYF. DNA for the CDR3: TGTGCCAGCAGTCCTACCGGGACAGGGAGGGAAGAGCAGTACTTC.

This clone was counted once. The V and J genes are TRBV6-5 and TRBJ1-4, with 9 bases aligning to TRBD1. Germline CDR1 and CDR2: MNHEY and SVGAGI. J gave up 7 bases and V 6 bases, and 6 bases lay outside the gene matches. This CDR3 contains 14 residues. CDR3 DNA sequence: TGTGCCAGCAGGGACAGGGGCTCTGGTGAAAAACTGTTTTTT. As protein: CASRDRGSGEKLFF.

This clone was counted between two and nine times. The chain links TRBV7-2 to TRBJ1-3; 7 nucleotides match TRBD1. Trimming removed 3 bases from V and 6 bases from J; junction bases left unmatched: 2. CDR1 SGHTA and CDR2 FQGNSA come from the germline V gene. There are 13 residues in the CDR3. CDR3 protein: CASSFTGENTIYF. CDR3 bases: TGTGCCAGCAGCTTTACAGGGGAAAACACCATATATTTT.

This chain joins TRBV5-6 and TRBJ2-1; 9 bases match TRBD1. The CDR3 loop spans 16 amino acids. Germline V gene lookup returns CDR1 SGHDT and CDR2 YYEEEE. Germline trimming cut 4 bases from V and 5 bases from J; bases unmatched to any gene: 10. CDR3 residues: CASSPMGQGSDNEQFF. The CDR3 nucleotides read TGTGCCAGCAGCCCCATGGGACAGGGCAGCGACAATGAGCAGTTCTTC.

J is TRBJ2-3 and V is TRBV2, with TRBD2 matching 11 bases. This CDR3 contains 15 residues. J lost 2 bases, V lost 4 bases, and 2 bases had no gene match. Germline V CDR1 and CDR2: SNHLY, FYNNEI. CDR3 sequence reads: CASSGLAGYTDTQYF. In DNA form, the CDR3 reads TGTGCCAGCAGTGGACTAGCGGGGTACACAGATACGCAGTATTTT.

The V call is TRBV12-5, the J call TRBJ1-2; D not resolved. The length of the CDR3 is 13 residues. Trimming stripped 2 bases from V and 8 bases from J, with 12 bases between. In germline, CDR1 is LGHNT, CDR2 FRNRAP. CDR3: CASGLSTPEGYTF. CDR3 DNA: TGTGCTAGTGGTTTGTCTACCCCGGAGGGCTACACCTTC.

J is TRBJ1-1 and V is TRBV11-3; 7 positions agree with TRBD1. Germline values: CDR1 SGHNT, CDR2 YENEEA. This CDR3 comprises 14 residues. The J segment lost 0 bases and the V segment lost 5 bases, leaving 3 bases of the junction unmatched. CDR3 residues: CASSTGTVNTEAFF. DNA for the CDR3: TGTGCCAGCAGCACCGGGACAGTGAACACTGAAGCTTTCTTT.

This clone appeared a single time. The rearrangement links TRBV6-5 to TRBJ2-3, with 9 bases lining up with TRBD1. Germline assignment: CDR1 MNHEY and CDR2 SVGAGI. The CDR3 is 15 amino acids. V was clipped by 8 bases and J by 4 bases; unmatched bases: 10. The CDR3, as DNA: TGTGCCAGCGCCAGGTCGGGACAGGGCGCAGATACGCAGTATTTT. This gives the protein CASARSGQGADTQYF.

The chain uses TRBV6-5 and TRBJ2-3; D might be TRBD1 (5 bases). The V gene's germline CDR1 is MNHEY and CDR2 SVGAGI. CDR3 length: 15 residues. Trimming took 6 bases from V and 0 from J, leaving 13 bases between them. The DNA for the CDR3 is TGTGCCAGCAGAAGAGGACAAACTAGCACAGATACGCAGTATTTT. This translates into CASRRGQTSTDTQYF.

V is TRBV7-2 and J is TRBJ2-7, with 9 positions matching TRBD1. The trim removed 5 bases at V and 7 bases at J, leaving 9 bases unmatched. CDR1 SGHTA and CDR2 FQGNSA come from the germline V gene. CDR3 size: 14 residues. DNA of the CDR3: TGTGCCAGCAGCCCCAGGACAGGGGATCGGGAGCAGTACTTC. Translation: CASSPRTGDREQYF.

This clone has more than one count but fewer than ten. This chain joins TRBV3-1 (or the pseudogene TRBV3-2) and TRBJ1-2, with 7 bases identical to TRBD1. This CDR3 is 16 amino acids long. V was pared by 1 base and J by 4 bases, with 9 bases of the junction left unmatched. Germline CDR1 is LGHDT and CDR2 is YNNKEL (reference sequence). The CDR3 DNA is TGTGCCAGCAGCCAAGGCGGGACAGATCGCGCCTATGGCTACACCTTC. Residues: CASSQGGTDRAYGYTF.

This chain joins TRBV5-3 and TRBJ2-2; D may be TRBD2 (5 bases). TRBV5-3 is placed among ORFs of uncertain function. This CDR3 contains 15 residues. Trimming pared 4 bases from V and 2 bases from J, leaving 12 bases between. CDR3 sequence: CARSPGAGNTGELFF. Here the CDR3 DNA reads TGTGCCAGAAGCCCGGGTGCGGGCAACACCGGGGAGCTGTTTTTT.

The gene calls are TRBV2 and TRBJ2-5, with 7 bases matching TRBD2. Germline-derived CDR1 and CDR2 are SNHLY and FYNNEI. The CDR3 loop spans 15 amino acids. V shed 4 bases and J 5 bases; nucleotides not matched to a gene: 10. The DNA for the CDR3 is TGTGCCAGCAGTGTAGGCGGGAACGGGGGGGAGACCCAGTACTTC. Its protein is CASSVGGNGGETQYF.

The chain employs TRBV14 and TRBJ1-4, with D unclear. Germline lookup yields CDR1 SGHDN and CDR2 FVKESK. The CDR3 has 15 amino acids. Deletions cut 3 bases from V and 5 bases from J, with 13 bases between. CDR3 DNA: TGTGCCAGCAGCCACCCCGGGCGGGCAAATGAAAAACTGTTTTTT. Protein: CASSHPGRANEKLFF.

Only one count was recorded for this clone. The V call is TRBV29-1, the J call TRBJ2-1, with 9 bases identical to TRBD2. This CDR3 region has 14 residues. Germline V gene lookup returns CDR1 SQVTM and CDR2 ANQGSEA. Trimming at V came to 5 bases and at J to 4 bases, leaving 6 bases not matched to a gene. CDR3 region: CSVPTSGRYNEQFF. DNA of the CDR3: TGCAGCGTTCCCACTAGCGGGCGTTACAATGAGCAGTTCTTC.

The CDR3 spells CATSDSRGKNTEAFF. The CDR3, as DNA: TGTGCCACCAGTGATTCAAGGGGGAAGAACACTGAAGCTTTCTTT. The rearrangement uses TRBV24-1 and TRBJ1-1, with a weak D call TRBD1 (6 bases). V was clipped by 2 bases and J by 1 base, with 10 bases between them. This CDR3 contains 15 residues. CDR1 and CDR2 from the germline V gene are KGHDR and SFDVKD.

This clone was picked up a small number of times. This chain joins TRBV5-6 and TRBJ1-2; no reliable D call. V lost 0 bases and J lost 3, with 6 bases in between. Looked up from germline, CDR1 is SGHDT and CDR2 is YYEEEE. The length of the CDR3 is 13 residues. The CDR3 coding sequence is TGTGCCAGCAGCTTGGCGGGAGACTATGGCTACACCTTC. Its protein product is CASSLAGDYGYTF.

V is TRBV11-2 and J is TRBJ1-4, with 12 bases identical to TRBD1. The CDR3 is made up of 15 amino acids. The ends lost 2 bases at V and 8 bases at J; junction bases unmatched: 3. The germline gives CDR1 SGHAT, CDR2 FQNNGV. CDR3 coding DNA: TGTGCCAGCAGCTTATCGGGACAGGGGGCGGAAAAACTGTTTTTT. It yields the protein CASSLSGQGAEKLFF.